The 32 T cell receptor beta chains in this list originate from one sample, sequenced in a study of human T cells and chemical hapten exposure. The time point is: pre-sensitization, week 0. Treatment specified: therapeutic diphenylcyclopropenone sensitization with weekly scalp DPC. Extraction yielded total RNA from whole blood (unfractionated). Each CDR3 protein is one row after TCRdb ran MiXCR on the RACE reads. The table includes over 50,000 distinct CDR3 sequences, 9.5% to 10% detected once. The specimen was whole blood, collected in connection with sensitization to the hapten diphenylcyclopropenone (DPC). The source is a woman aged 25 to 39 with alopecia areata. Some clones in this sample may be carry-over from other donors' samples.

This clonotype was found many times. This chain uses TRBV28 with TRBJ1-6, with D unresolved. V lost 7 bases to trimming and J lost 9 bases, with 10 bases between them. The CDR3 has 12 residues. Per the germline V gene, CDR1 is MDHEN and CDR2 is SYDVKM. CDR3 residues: CASTLSGSPLHF. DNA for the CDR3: TGTGCCAGCACCCTATCGGGTTCACCCCTCCACTTT.

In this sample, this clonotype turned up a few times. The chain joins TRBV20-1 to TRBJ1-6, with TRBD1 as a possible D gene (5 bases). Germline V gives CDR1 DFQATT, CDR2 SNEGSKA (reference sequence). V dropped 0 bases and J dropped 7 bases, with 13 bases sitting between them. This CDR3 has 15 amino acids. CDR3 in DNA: TGCAGTGCTAGAGATCAGGGCAGGCAAAATTCACCCCTCCACTTT. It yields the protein CSARDQGRQNSPLHF.

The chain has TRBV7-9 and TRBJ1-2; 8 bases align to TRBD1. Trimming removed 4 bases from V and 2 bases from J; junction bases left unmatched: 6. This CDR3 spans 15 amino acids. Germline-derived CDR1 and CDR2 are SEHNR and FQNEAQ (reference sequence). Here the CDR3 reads CASSSGQGTNYGYTF. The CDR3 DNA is TGTGCCAGCAGCTCCGGACAGGGAACAAACTATGGCTACACCTTC. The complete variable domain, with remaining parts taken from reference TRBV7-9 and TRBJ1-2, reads DTGVSQNPRHKITKRGQNVTFRCDPISEHNRLYWYRQTLGQGPEFLTYFQNEAQLEKSRLLSDRFSAERPKGSFSTLEIQRTEQGDSAMYLCASSSGQGTNYGYTFGSGTRLTVV.

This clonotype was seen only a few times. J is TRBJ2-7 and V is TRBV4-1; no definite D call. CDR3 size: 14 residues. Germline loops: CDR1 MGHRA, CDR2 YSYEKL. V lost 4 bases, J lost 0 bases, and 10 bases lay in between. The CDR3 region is CASSPGPGSYEQYF. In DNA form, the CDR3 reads TGCGCCAGCAGCCCAGGTCCAGGCTCCTACGAGCAGTACTTC.

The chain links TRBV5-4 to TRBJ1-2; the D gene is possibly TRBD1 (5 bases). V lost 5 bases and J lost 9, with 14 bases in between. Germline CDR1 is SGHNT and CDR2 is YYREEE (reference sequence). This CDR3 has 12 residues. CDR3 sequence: CASSSPRARYTF. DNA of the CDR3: TGTGCCAGCAGTTCTCCCAGGGCGCGCTACACCTTC. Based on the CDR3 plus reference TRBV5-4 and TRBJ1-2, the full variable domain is ETGVTQSPTHLIKTRGQQVTLRCSSQSGHNTVSWYQQALGQGPQFIFQYYREEENGRGNFPPRFSGLQFPNYSSELNVNALELDDSALYLCASSSPRARYTFGSGTRLTVV.

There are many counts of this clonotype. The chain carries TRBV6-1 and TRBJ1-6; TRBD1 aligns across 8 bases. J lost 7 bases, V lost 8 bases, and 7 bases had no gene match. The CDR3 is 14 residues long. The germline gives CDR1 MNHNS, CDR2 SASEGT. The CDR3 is CASVGQVQNSPLHF. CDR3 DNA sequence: TGTGCCAGCGTGGGACAGGTCCAAAATTCACCCCTCCACTTT.

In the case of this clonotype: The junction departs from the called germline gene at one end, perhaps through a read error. CDR3 sequence: CASSPQGADTEAFF. CDR3 nucleotide sequence: TGCGCCAGCAGTCCCCAGGGAGCGGACACTGAAGCTTTCTTT. The chain combines TRBV27 with TRBJ1-1; perhaps TRBD1 as D (5 bases). Germline CDR1 reads MNHEY; CDR2 reads SMNVEV (reference sequence). The CDR3 has 14 amino acids.

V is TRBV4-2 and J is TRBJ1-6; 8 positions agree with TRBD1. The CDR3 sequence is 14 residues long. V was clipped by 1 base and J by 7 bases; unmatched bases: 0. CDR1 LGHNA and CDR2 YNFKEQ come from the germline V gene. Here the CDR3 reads CASSQAGGNSPLHF. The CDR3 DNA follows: TGTGCCAGCAGCCAAGCAGGGGGCAATTCACCCCTCCACTTT.

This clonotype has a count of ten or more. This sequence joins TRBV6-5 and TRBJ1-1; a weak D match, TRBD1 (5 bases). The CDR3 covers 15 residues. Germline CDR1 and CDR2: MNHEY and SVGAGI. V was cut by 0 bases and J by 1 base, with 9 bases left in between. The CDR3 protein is CASSYSHQGNTEAFF. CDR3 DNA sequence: TGTGCCAGCAGTTACTCGCATCAGGGGAACACTGAAGCTTTCTTT.

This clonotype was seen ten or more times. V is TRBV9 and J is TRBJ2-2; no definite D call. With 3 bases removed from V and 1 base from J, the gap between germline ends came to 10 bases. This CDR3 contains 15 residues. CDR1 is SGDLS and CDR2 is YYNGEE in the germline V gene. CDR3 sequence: CASSATMGNTGELFF. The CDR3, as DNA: TGTGCCAGCAGCGCTACAATGGGGAACACCGGGGAGCTGTTTTTT. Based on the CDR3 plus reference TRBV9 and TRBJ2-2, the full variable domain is DSGVTQTPKHLITATGQRVTLRCSPRSGDLSVYWYQQSLDQGLQFLIQYYNGEERAKGNILERFSAQQFPDLHSELNLSSLELGDSALYFCASSATMGNTGELFFGEGSRLTVL.

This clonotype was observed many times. DNA of the CDR3: TGTGCCAGCAGCAAGGAGGACATTCTCTGGGACACTGAAGCTTTCTTT. Translated, it gives CASSKEDILWDTEAFF. The chain combines TRBV21-1 with TRBJ1-1; the D call of TRBD1 is as the table states it, not checked on the DNA. TRBV21-1 is recorded as a pseudogene. The CDR3 runs 16 residues.

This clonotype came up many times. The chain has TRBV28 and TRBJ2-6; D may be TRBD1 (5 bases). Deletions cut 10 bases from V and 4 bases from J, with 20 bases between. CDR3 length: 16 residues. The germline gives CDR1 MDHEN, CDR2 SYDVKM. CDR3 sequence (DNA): TGTGCCACGGACAAAGATTATCCAGGCGGGGCCAACGTCCTGACTTTC. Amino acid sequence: CATDKDYPGGANVLTF.

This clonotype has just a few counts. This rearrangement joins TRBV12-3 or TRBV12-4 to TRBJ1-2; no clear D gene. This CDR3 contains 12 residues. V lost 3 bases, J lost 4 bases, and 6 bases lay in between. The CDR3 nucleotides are TGTGCCAGCAGTTTTACGTCCTATGGCTACACCTTC. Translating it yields CASSFTSYGYTF.

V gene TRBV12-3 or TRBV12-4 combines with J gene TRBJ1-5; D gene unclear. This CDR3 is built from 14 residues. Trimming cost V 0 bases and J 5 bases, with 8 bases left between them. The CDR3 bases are TGTGCCAGCAGTTTAGCAGGGTGGGATCAGCCCCAGCATTTT. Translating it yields CASSLAGWDQPQHF.

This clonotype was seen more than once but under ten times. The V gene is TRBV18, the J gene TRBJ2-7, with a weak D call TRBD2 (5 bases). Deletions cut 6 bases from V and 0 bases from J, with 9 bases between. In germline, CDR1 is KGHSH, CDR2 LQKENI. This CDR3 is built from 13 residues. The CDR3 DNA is TGTGCCAGCTCGGAGACTAACTCCTACGAGCAGTACTTC. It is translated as CASSETNSYEQYF.

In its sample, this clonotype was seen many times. Here the CDR3 reads CASSLFWGNVYEQYF. CDR3 DNA sequence: TGTGCCAGCAGCTTGTTCTGGGGGAACGTCTACGAGCAGTACTTC. V is TRBV5-6 and J is TRBJ2-7; D may correspond to TRBD1 or TRBD2 (5 bases each). CDR1 SGHDT and CDR2 YYEEEE come from the germline V gene. V lost 1 base to trimming and J lost 3 bases, with 14 bases between them. The CDR3 covers 15 residues.

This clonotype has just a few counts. The CDR3 sequence: CASRDPGTSGGSQSYNEQFF. The DNA for the CDR3 is TGTGCCAGCAGGGACCCCGGGACTAGCGGGGGGTCCCAATCCTACAATGAGCAGTTCTTC. The gene calls are TRBV6-2 or TRBV6-3 and TRBJ2-1; 15 bases fit TRBD2. Trimming removed 6 bases from V and 1 base from J; junction bases left unmatched: 13. CDR3 size: 20 residues. The germline V gene has CDR1 MNHEY and CDR2 SVGEGT.

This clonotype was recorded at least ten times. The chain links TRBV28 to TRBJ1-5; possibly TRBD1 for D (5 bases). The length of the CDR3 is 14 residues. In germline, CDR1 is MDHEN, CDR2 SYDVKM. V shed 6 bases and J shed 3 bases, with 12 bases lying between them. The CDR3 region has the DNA TGTGCCAGCAGGAGGACGGGGGACAATCAGCCCCAGCATTTT. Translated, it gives CASRRTGDNQPQHF.

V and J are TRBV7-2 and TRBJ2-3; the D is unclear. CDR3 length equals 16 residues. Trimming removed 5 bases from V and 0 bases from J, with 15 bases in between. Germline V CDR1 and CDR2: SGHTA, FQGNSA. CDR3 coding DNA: TGTGCCAGCAGCAAAAGGGCAGGCAGTAGCACAGATACGCAGTATTTT. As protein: CASSKRAGSSTDTQYF.

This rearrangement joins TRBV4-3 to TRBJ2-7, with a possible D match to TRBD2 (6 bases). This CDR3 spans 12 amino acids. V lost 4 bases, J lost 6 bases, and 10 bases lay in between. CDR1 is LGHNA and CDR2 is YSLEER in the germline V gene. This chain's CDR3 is CASSPRDGEQYF. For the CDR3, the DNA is TGCGCCAGCAGCCCGCGGGACGGCGAGCAGTACTTC.

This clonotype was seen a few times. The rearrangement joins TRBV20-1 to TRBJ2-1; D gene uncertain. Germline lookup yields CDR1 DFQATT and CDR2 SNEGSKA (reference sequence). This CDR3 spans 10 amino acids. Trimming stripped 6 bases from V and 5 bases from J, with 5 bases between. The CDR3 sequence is CSANDNEQFF. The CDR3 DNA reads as TGCAGTGCAAACGACAATGAGCAGTTCTTC.

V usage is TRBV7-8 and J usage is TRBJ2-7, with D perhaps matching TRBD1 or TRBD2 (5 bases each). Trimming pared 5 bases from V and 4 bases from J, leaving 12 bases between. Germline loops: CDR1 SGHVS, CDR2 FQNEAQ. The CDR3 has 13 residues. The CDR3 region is CASSRGAVYEQYF. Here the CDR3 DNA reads TGTGCCAGCAGCCGGGGCGCCGTGTACGAGCAGTACTTC.

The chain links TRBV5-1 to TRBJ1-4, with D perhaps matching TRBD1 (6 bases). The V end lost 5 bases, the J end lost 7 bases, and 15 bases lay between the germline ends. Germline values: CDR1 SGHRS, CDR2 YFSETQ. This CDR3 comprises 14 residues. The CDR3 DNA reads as TGCGCCAGCAGTGAAGGAGGGGGAGCTGAAAAACTGTTTTTT. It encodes CASSEGGGAEKLFF.

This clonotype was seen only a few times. The CDR3 nucleotides read TGTGCCAGCTCACCACCCAGCTACAATGAGCAGTTCTTC. Encoded protein: CASSPPSYNEQFF. The rearrangement joins TRBV18 to TRBJ2-1, with D uncertain. The CDR3 covers 13 residues. V was clipped by 0 bases and J by 3 bases, with 3 bases between them. The germline V gene has CDR1 KGHSH and CDR2 LQKENI.

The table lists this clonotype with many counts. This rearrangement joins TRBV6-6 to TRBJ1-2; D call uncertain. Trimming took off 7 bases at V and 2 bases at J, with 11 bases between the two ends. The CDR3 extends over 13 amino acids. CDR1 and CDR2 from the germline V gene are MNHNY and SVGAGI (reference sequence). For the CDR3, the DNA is TGTGCCAGCACCCGGACGGGGAACTATGGCTACACCTTC. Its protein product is CASTRTGNYGYTF.

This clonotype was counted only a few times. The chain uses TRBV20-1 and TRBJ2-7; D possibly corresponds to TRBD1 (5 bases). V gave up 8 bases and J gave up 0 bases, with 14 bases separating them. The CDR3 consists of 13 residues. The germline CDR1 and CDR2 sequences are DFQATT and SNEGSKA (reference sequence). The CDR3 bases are TGCAGTACGAGTCAGGGAAGCTCCTACGAGCAGTACTTC. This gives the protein CSTSQGSSYEQYF.

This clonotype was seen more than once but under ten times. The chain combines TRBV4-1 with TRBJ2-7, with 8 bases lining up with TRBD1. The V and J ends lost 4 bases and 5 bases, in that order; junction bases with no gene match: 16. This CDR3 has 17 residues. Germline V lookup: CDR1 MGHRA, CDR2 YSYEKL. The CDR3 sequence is CASSPPSGAGGLHEQYF. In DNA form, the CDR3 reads TGCGCCAGCAGCCCCCCCTCGGGGGCAGGGGGCCTCCACGAGCAGTACTTC.

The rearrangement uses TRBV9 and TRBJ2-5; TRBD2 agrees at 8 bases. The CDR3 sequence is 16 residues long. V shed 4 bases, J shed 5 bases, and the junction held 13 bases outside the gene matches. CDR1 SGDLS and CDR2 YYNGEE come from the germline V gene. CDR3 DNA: TGTGCCAGCAGCCAATGGGCCGGGGGGGCCTGGGAGACCCAGTACTTC. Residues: CASSQWAGGAWETQYF.

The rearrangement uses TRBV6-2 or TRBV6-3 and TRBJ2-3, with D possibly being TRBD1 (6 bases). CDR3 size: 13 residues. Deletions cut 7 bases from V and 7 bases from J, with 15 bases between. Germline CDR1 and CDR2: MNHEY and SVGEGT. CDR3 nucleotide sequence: TGTGCCAGCAACGCGGTAGGACAGAATACGCAGTATTTT. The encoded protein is CASNAVGQNTQYF.

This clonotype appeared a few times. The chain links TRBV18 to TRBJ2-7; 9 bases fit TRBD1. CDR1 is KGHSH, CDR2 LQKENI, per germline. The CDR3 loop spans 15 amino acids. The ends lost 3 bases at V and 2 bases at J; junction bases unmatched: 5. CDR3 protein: CASSPPRTGAYEQYF. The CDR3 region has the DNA TGTGCCAGCTCACCTCCGAGGACAGGGGCCTACGAGCAGTACTTC.

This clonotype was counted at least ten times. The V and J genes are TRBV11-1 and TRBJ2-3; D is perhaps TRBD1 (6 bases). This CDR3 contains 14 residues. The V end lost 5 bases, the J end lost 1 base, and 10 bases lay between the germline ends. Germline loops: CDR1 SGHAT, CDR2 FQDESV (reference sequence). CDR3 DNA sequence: TGTGCCAGCAGCGGGCGGACAGGCACAGATACGCAGTATTTT. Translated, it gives CASSGRTGTDTQYF.

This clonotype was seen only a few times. CDR3 DNA: TGTGCCAGCAGATTACAGGGTGGAAACACTGAAGCTTTCTTT. Translated: CASRLQGGNTEAFF. This chain joins TRBV3-1 and TRBJ1-1; the D gene is possibly TRBD1 (6 bases). This CDR3 spans 14 amino acids. CDR1 LGHDT and CDR2 YNNKEL come from the germline V gene (reference sequence). V lost 6 bases and J 2 bases, leaving 13 bases between the germline ends.